A single sample is the source of the 6 T cell receptor beta chains below, sequenced in a study of patients and donors after allogeneic stem cell transplantation. TCRdb re-analysed the RT-PCR reads in MiXCR, keeping a single row per CDR3 protein. The sample shows 150,000 or so distinct CDR3 sequences, roughly 24% of them seen only once. Sequencing was performed on blood, either unsorted or a sorted T cell fraction (not recorded which). Receptors were obtained from a human donor who was either an allogeneic HSCT recipient or a stem cell or donor lymphocyte infusion donor (not recorded which). It is not recorded whose cells these are; they may come from a transplant donor.

This clonotype was found a few times. The rearrangement uses TRBV7-9 and TRBJ1-1; 7 bases agree with TRBD1. V shed 7 bases and J 1 base; nucleotides not matched to a gene: 12. Germline-derived CDR1 and CDR2 are SEHNR and FQNEAQ (reference sequence). The CDR3 covers 16 residues. The CDR3 DNA follows: TGTGCCAGCACCTTCCGGGACAGAACCTCGAACACTGAAGCTTTCTTT. Protein: CASTFRDRTSNTEAFF. Complete variable domain (other parts from reference TRBV7-9 and TRBJ1-1): DTGVSQNPRHKITKRGQNVTFRCDPISEHNRLYWYRQTLGQGPEFLTYFQNEAQLEKSRLLSDRFSAERPKGSFSTLEIQRTEQGDSAMYLCASTFRDRTSNTEAFFGQGTRLTVV.

The genes are TRBV7-3 and TRBJ2-7; no reliable D call. Trimming pared 3 bases from V and 0 bases from J, leaving 6 bases between. CDR3 length equals 13 residues. Germline CDR1 and CDR2: SGHTA and FQGTGA. This CDR3 reads CASSFPGSYEQYF. In DNA form, the CDR3 reads TGTGCCAGCAGCTTCCCCGGCTCCTACGAGCAGTACTTC.

The chain couples TRBV20-1 to TRBJ2-7, with TRBD1 identical over 8 bases. Germline V gene lookup returns CDR1 DFQATT and CDR2 SNEGSKA (reference sequence). The length of the CDR3 is 14 residues. V dropped 1 base and J dropped 2; count of bases not matched to a gene: 4. In nucleotides, the CDR3 is TGCAGTGCTAGAGCACAGGGGGGCCCCTACGAGCAGTACTTC. Translation gives CSARAQGGPYEQYF.

This chain connects TRBV12-3 or TRBV12-4 to TRBJ2-7, with 8 bases matching TRBD2. Trimming removed 4 bases from V and 0 bases from J; junction bases left unmatched: 5. The CDR3 consists of 15 residues. The DNA of the CDR3 is TGTGCCAGCAGTTGGGAACTAGCGGTCTCCTACGAGCAGTACTTC. Amino acid sequence: CASSWELAVSYEQYF.

This clonotype has a handful of counts. This chain uses TRBV6-1 with TRBJ1-5, with 8 bases aligning to TRBD1. V gave up 10 bases and J gave up 6 bases; unmatched junction bases: 8. This CDR3 region has 13 residues. The V gene's germline CDR1 is MNHNS and CDR2 SASEGT. As DNA, the CDR3 is TGTGCCACGGAAGACAGGGGAGCTCAGCCCCAGCATTTT. Residues: CATEDRGAQPQHF.

This clonotype has at least ten counts. V usage is TRBV20-1 and J usage is TRBJ1-2, with 7 bases matching TRBD1. The CDR3 runs 13 residues. Germline loops: CDR1 DFQATT, CDR2 SNEGSKA (reference sequence). Trimming cost V 4 bases and J 3 bases; bases outside gene matches: 5. CDR3: CSANDRVDYGYTF. DNA of the CDR3: TGCAGTGCTAATGACAGGGTCGACTATGGCTACACCTTC.